This T cell receptor beta chain was obtained from a study of blood T cells in healthy people across ages. General observations from the study: The study could not conclusively compare naive and antigen-experienced cells, given its unsorted PBMCs. Both higher diversity and more naive CD4+ cells marked long-lived donors when set against aged donors.

At least ten counts were recorded for this clonotype. As yet, its antigen is unknown. A sample-barcoded 5' primer and a J-beta primer mix were used in a second PCR of roughly 7 to 12 cycles. Each CDR3 protein is one row after TCRdb ran MiXCR on the 5' RACE reads. This repertoire shows more than 500,000 distinct CDR3 sequences, about 26% found once; its top ten account for around 20%. V was shortened by 3 bases and J by 0 bases, with 3 bases between the two germline ends. This CDR3 is built from 13 residues. CDR1 and CDR2 (germline): DFQATT, SNEGSKA (reference sequence). The individuals who served as donors were healthy Caucasians living in Russia, aged roughly 6 to 90.

This TCR was sampled from a woman in her sixties or seventies in good health. V and J are TRBV20-1 and TRBJ1-6; D remains unclear. The sample consisted of blood. The DNA for the CDR3 is TGCAGTGCTAGGGACTCCTATAATTCACCCCTCCACTTT. Translated, it gives CSARDSYNSPLHF.